This is a list of T cell receptor beta chains from one sample in a study of OX40 agonist ivuxolimab in advanced cancers. Clones were read by immunoSEQ multiplex PCR, and TCRdb kept only the in-frame ones, dropping some. The data show approximately 25,000 clones, 70% to 90% seen once. Sample: CD4+ or CD8+ T cells sorted from blood, taken in a trial of the OX40 agonist ivuxolimab. Source of these receptors: an adult with an advanced solid tumor such as melanoma, head and neck, liver or kidney cancer. Both conserved end residues are part of each CDR3. The order of the fields is V gene, J gene, clone size, D gene, CDR3 DNA, CDR3 protein. The D gene is left open where the match is weak. Clone size is not always given. Where it is, it says once, few, many or a class for expanded clones.

V gene: TRBV4-1; J gene: TRBJ1-3; clone size: -; D gene: -; CDR3 DNA: TGCGCCAGCAGCCCAGGGCTTGGAAACACCATATATTTT; CDR3 protein: CASSPGLGNTIYF
V gene: TRBV19; J gene: TRBJ2-7; clone size: -; D gene: TRBD2; CDR3 DNA: TGTGCCAGTAGTCCGGGACTAGCGGGATTCTACGAGCAGTACTTC; CDR3 protein: CASSPGLAGFYEQYF
V gene: TRBV15; J gene: TRBJ1-6; clone size: once; D gene: -; CDR3 DNA: TGTGCCACCAGCCCACTGGACCGGGAGAATTCACCCCTCCACTTT; CDR3 protein: CATSPLDRENSPLHF
V gene: TRBV15; J gene: TRBJ2-1; clone size: once; D gene: -; CDR3 DNA: TGTGCCACCAGCAGAGAAGTAGACTACAATGAGCAGTTCTTC; CDR3 protein: CATSREVDYNEQFF
V gene: TRBV10-2; J gene: TRBJ2-3; clone size: -; D gene: TRBD2; CDR3 DNA: TGCGCCAGCAGGGTCAAGCGGGGGGGAGATACGCAGTATTTT; CDR3 protein: CASRVKRGGDTQYF
V gene: TRBV9; J gene: TRBJ2-3; clone size: -; D gene: -; CDR3 DNA: TGTGCCAGCAGCGGGGGGTTTAGCACAGATACGCAGTATTTT; CDR3 protein: CASSGGFSTDTQYF
V gene: TRBV5-1; J gene: TRBJ2-5; clone size: -; D gene: -; CDR3 DNA: TGCGCCAGCAGCTTGAGGGCTAAAGCCAGGACGGAGACCCAGTACTTC; CDR3 protein: CASSLRAKARTETQYF
V gene: TRBV7-5; J gene: TRBJ1-2; clone size: -; D gene: -; CDR3 DNA: TGTGCCAGCAGCTTAGAGTTTCCAGGGGATGGCTACACCTTC; CDR3 protein: CASSLEFPGDGYTF
V gene: TRBV5-4; J gene: TRBJ2-7; clone size: once; D gene: -; CDR3 DNA: TGTGCCAGCAGCTTGGAGGGGCGCGAGCAGTACTTC; CDR3 protein: CASSLEGREQYF
V gene: TRBV5-4; J gene: TRBJ2-7; clone size: -; D gene: TRBD1; CDR3 DNA: TGTGCCAGCAGCTTGAGGGACAGGGGGCAATACGAGCAGTACTTC; CDR3 protein: CASSLRDRGQYEQYF
V gene: TRBV4-1; J gene: TRBJ2-3; clone size: once; D gene: TRBD2; CDR3 DNA: TGCGCCAGCAGCCACCCCGGGGTAGCGGGGAGCACAGATACGCAGTATTTT; CDR3 protein: CASSHPGVAGSTDTQYF